Listed below are T cell receptor beta chains from one sample, sequenced in a study of identical twins. One entry per CDR3 protein results from TCRdb running MiXCR on the 5' RACE reads. The table lists approximately 230,000 distinct CDR3 sequences, over 5% of them singletons. The sample was also linked to a second study, of T cells expressing NK-cell markers.

Sequencing was carried out using CD8+ T cells sorted from blood. The receptor set was obtained from a woman younger than 35 in good health. Both conserved end residues are part of each CDR3. The D gene is left open where the match is weak. Some rows mark clone size as missing; the rest say once, few, many or name a class of expanded clone.

d_call clone_size j_call v_call cdr3_aa cdr3_nt
. few TRBJ1-5 TRBV7-2 CASSLWPRGTIRQPQHF TGTGCCAGCAGCTTATGGCCCAGGGGAACAATTCGGCAGCCCCAGCATTTT
. many TRBJ1-1 TRBV5-6 CASSLVLEERAFF TGTGCCAGCAGCTTGGTGTTAGAGGAGCGAGCTTTCTTT
. many TRBJ2-1 TRBV12-3/TRBV12-4 CASSLERVRTYNEQFF TGTGCCAGCAGTCTGGAGCGGGTGCGAACCTACAATGAGCAGTTCTTC
. . TRBJ2-6 TRBV9 CASSVEVRLAAGANVLTF TGTGCCAGCAGCGTAGAAGTTCGGCTTGCAGCTGGGGCCAACGTCCTGACTTTC
. few TRBJ2-1 TRBV3-1 CASSRPTEGANEQFF TGTGCCAGCAGCCGCCCGACTGAGGGTGCAAATGAGCAGTTCTTC
. . TRBJ2-3 TRBV10-3 CAISESDVGLTDTQYF TGTGCCATCAGTGAGTCGGACGTAGGCCTCACAGATACGCAGTATTTT
. many TRBJ2-1 TRBV7-9 CASSLALGSVNEQFF TGTGCCAGCAGCTTAGCATTGGGTAGCGTCAATGAGCAGTTCTTC
TRBD2 few TRBJ2-1 TRBV27 CASHHMALAGGNEQFF TGTGCCAGCCACCATATGGCGCTAGCGGGAGGCAATGAGCAGTTCTTC
. many TRBJ2-1 TRBV20-1 CSAREGEESYNEQFF TGCAGTGCTAGAGAGGGCGAGGAATCCTACAATGAGCAGTTCTTC
TRBD1 few TRBJ2-2 TRBV6-2/TRBV6-3 CASNLFRDSPRTGELFF TGTGCCAGCAACCTCTTCCGGGACAGCCCTCGCACCGGGGAGCTGTTTTTT
TRBD2 many TRBJ2-7 TRBV3-1 CASSQGGGAYEQYF TGTGCCAGCAGCCAAGGTGGGGGGGCCTACGAGCAGTACTTC
. many TRBJ2-2 TRBV29-1 CSVVWESNTGELFF TGCAGCGTTGTATGGGAGTCGAACACCGGGGAGCTGTTTTTT
. many TRBJ2-5 TRBV29-1 CSVDGETQYF TGCAGCGTTGATGGAGAGACCCAGTACTTC
TRBD1 . TRBJ2-7 TRBV29-1 CSVLGQVYEQYF TGCAGCGTCCTTGGACAGGTCTACGAGCAGTACTTC
. few TRBJ2-1 TRBV4-1 CASSLRVGPSYNEQFF TGCGCCAGCAGCCTGAGAGTAGGCCCTTCGTACAATGAGCAGTTCTTC